This entry describes one T cell receptor beta chain. What it recognizes is unknown. CDR1 and CDR2 (germline): SGHVS, FNYEAQ. V dropped 5 bases and J dropped 0 bases, with 11 bases sitting between them. The CDR3 has 14 amino acids. In the original workflow: Samples had a median of about 95,000 TCRs, ranging roughly 23,224 to 700,000. Using its own MiXCR run on the RACE reads, TCRdb lists one record per CDR3 protein. Clone size and V and J calls follow TCRdb, not the original study. The sample lists a few hundred thousand distinct CDR3 sequences; over 7.5% were seen once. This sample's time point: pre-sensitization, week 0. Treatment of the sample: therapeutic diphenylcyclopropenone sensitization with weekly scalp DPC. The data belong to a study of human T cells and chemical hapten exposure. Study-wide context: Weekly diphenylcyclopropenone doses were given to patients' scalps across the roughly 25-week study. Whole-study findings and limits: Counts of TCRs expanded at PT1 correlated positively with patch test score. The number of TCRs above 1 in 1000 frequency did not change after DPC sensitization.

The sample consisted of whole blood, taken in connection with sensitization to the hapten diphenylcyclopropenone (DPC). The TCR comes from a young man with alopecia areata. Some clones in this sample may be carry-over from other donors' samples. The chain links TRBV7-6 to TRBJ2-7, with a tentative D call TRBD1 (6 bases). CDR3 region: CASSRNRASYEQYF. The CDR3 DNA reads TGTGCCAGCAGCAGAAACAGGGCCTCCTACGAGCAGTACTTC.